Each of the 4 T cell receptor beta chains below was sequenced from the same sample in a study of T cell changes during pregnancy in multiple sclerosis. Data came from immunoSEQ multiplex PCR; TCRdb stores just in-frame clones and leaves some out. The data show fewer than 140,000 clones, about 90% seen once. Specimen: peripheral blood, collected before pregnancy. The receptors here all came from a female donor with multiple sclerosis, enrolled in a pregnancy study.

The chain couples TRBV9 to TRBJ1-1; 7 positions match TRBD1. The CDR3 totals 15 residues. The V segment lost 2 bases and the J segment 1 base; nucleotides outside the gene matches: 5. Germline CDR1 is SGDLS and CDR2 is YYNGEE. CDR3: CASSVGGTENTEAFF. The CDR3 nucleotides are TGTGCCAGCAGCGTGGGCGGGACAGAGAACACTGAAGCTTTCTTT.

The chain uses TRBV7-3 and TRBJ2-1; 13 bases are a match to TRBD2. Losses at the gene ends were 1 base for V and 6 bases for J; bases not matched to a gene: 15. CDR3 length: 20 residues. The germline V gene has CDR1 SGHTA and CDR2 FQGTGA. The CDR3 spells CASSLKDRLAGGLGANEQFF. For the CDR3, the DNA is TGTGCCAGCAGCTTAAAGGACCGACTAGCGGGAGGCCTCGGGGCCAATGAGCAGTTCTTC.

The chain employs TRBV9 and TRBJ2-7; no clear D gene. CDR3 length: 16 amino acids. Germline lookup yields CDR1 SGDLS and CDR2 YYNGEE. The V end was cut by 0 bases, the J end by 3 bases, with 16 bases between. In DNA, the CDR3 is TGTGCCAGCAGCGTAGGGGTGACGGTCGACATCTACGAGCAGTACTTC. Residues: CASSVGVTVDIYEQYF.

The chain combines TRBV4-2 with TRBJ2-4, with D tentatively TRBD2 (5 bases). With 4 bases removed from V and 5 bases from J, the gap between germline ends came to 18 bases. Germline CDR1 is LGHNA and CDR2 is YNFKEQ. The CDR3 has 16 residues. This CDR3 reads CASSPVSVGGQNIQYF. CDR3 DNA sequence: TGTGCCAGCAGCCCTGTTAGCGTTGGAGGTCAAAACATTCAGTACTTC.